This TCR beta chain was recovered during a study of metastatic and nonmetastatic thyroid tumors. Study-wide background: Blood and tumor or nodule tissue repertoires from malignant and benign thyroid patients were compared. Study-wide results and caveats: In both blood and tumor samples, TCR beta diversity was reported significantly higher for malignant than benign nodules.

Per the original data handling: A papillary thyroid cancer distant-metastasis classifier was built from CDR3 differences across clinicopathological groups. With MiXCR, TCRdb called clones anew from the PCR reads. The V and J calls were determined by TCRdb, not by the authors. Of around 45,000 clones listed, roughly 3.2% are singletons. No treatment of any kind had been given to any patient before thyroid surgery. This clone came up many times. Its antigen is currently unknown. There are 13 residues in the CDR3. Losses at the gene ends were 6 bases for V and 4 bases for J; bases not matched to a gene: 5. The germline CDR1 and CDR2 sequences are SGHAT and FQNNGV.

The sample taken for sequencing was blood. The chain employs TRBV11-2 and TRBJ1-2, with 7 nucleotides matching TRBD1. This TCR came from a female donor with papillary thyroid cancer or a benign thyroid nodule (not recorded which). Some clones in this sample may be carry-over from other donors' samples. Here the CDR3 reads CASSPAGGYGYTF. In DNA form, the CDR3 reads TGTGCCAGCAGTCCGGCAGGGGGCTATGGCTACACCTTC.